This entry lists 11 T cell receptor beta chains sequenced from one sample in a study of cytomegalovirus exposure and HLA in healthy donors. The primer mix had 60 Vbeta and 13 Jbeta primers. Clones were read by immunoSEQ multiplex PCR, and TCRdb kept only the in-frame ones, dropping some. The sample includes 100,000 to 150,000 clones. Sequencing used PBMCs. These TCRs come from a man between 35 and 55 years old in good health and CMV-seronegative.

This sequence joins TRBV12-1 and TRBJ1-5; TRBD1, the table's D call, was not compared with the DNA. TRBV12-1 is noted as a pseudogene. The CDR3 runs to 14 residues. The CDR3 loop is CASSSGQGIRAQHF. The CDR3 bases are TGTGCCAGCAGCTCGGGACAGGGAATTCGAGCCCAGCATTTT.

The chain joins TRBV5-1 to TRBJ2-5, with 7 bases that match TRBD2. Germline V gene sequence: CDR1 SGHRS, CDR2 YFSETQ. J gave up 2 bases and V 5 bases, and 6 bases lay outside the gene matches. This CDR3 has 14 amino acids. The CDR3 spells CASRTRGDQETQYF. Here the CDR3 DNA reads TGCGCCAGCAGAACCCGGGGGGATCAAGAGACCCAGTACTTC.

The J gene is TRBJ2-4, the V gene TRBV6-5, with D possibly matching TRBD2 (6 bases). Trimming shortened V by 7 bases and J by 9 bases, and 13 bases separated the two germline ends. Per the germline V gene, CDR1 is MNHEY and CDR2 is SVGAGI. The CDR3 spans 12 residues. The CDR3 DNA reads as TGTGCCAGCATTTCACTGGGGGGCATTCAGTACTTC. Translation: CASISLGGIQYF.

This sequence joins TRBV11-2 and TRBJ2-2; the D gene is possibly TRBD1 (7 bases). V was pared by 6 bases and J by 4 bases, with 18 bases between. The CDR3 runs to 16 residues. CDR1 is SGHAT and CDR2 is FQNNGV in the germline V gene. CDR3 loop: CASRLSQGGGTGELFF. The CDR3, as DNA: TGTGCCAGCAGGCTATCCCAGGGGGGTGGCACCGGGGAGCTGTTTTTT.

The rearrangement joins TRBV27 to TRBJ1-2; possible D gene TRBD1, 5 bases. The germline V and J ends were trimmed by 0 bases and 4 bases, with 12 bases remaining between them. Germline V gene data show CDR1 as MNHEY and CDR2 as SMNVEV (reference sequence). This CDR3 is built from 15 residues. CDR3 sequence: CASSLSGAGSYGYTF. The DNA of the CDR3 is TGTGCCAGCAGTTTATCAGGGGCGGGAAGCTATGGCTACACCTTC.

As for this clone: One end of the junction does not line up with germline, which may come from a read error. The J gene is TRBJ2-7, the V gene TRBV7-2; TRBD2 agrees at 9 bases. This CDR3 is 13 amino acids long. CDR1 is SGHTA, CDR2 FQGNSA, per germline. CDR3 DNA: TGTGCCAGCAGTCTAGCGGGGCTTACTAGGGCCGAGTTC. Translation: CASSLAGLTRAEF.

The chain links TRBV6-5 to TRBJ2-7, with 8 bases lining up with TRBD1. Germline CDR1 is MNHEY and CDR2 is SVGAGI. V lost 2 bases to trimming and J lost 2 bases; unmatched junction nucleotides: 2. The CDR3 has 14 residues. The CDR3 sequence is CASSYGTGPYEQYF. CDR3 nucleotide sequence: TGTGCCAGCAGTTACGGGACAGGACCCTACGAGCAGTACTTC.

The V call is TRBV7-8, the J call TRBJ2-7; 7 nucleotides line up with TRBD1. This CDR3 has 14 residues. The germline V gene encodes CDR1 SGHVS and CDR2 FQNEAQ. V was pared by 5 bases and J by 6 bases, with 10 bases of the junction left unmatched. CDR3: CASSPNRGIGEQYF. In nucleotides, the CDR3 is TGTGCCAGCAGCCCAAACAGGGGAATTGGCGAGCAGTACTTC.

The chain employs TRBV9 and TRBJ1-6, with TRBD1 as a possible D gene (5 bases). Germline CDR1 SGDLS, CDR2 YYNGEE. V was clipped by 2 bases and J by 10 bases, with 13 bases between them. This CDR3 spans 14 amino acids. The CDR3 sequence is CASSVAAGRSPLHF. DNA for the CDR3: TGTGCCAGCAGCGTCGCCGCAGGGCGGTCACCCCTCCACTTT.

This chain links TRBV5-4 with TRBJ2-7, with 7 bases aligning to TRBD1. The CDR3 consists of 15 residues. Trimming removed 4 bases from V and 2 bases from J; junction bases left unmatched: 9. CDR1 is SGHNT and CDR2 is YYREEE in the germline V gene (reference sequence). CDR3 amino acids: CASSANRGRTYEQYF. CDR3 nucleotides: TGTGCCAGCAGCGCGAACAGGGGACGTACCTACGAGCAGTACTTC.

The chain is built from TRBV19 and TRBJ2-7; no definite D call. The V gene lost 7 bases and the J gene lost 2 bases, with 9 bases spanning the gap. The CDR3 length is 12 residues. Germline V CDR1 and CDR2: LNHDA, SQIVND (reference sequence). This CDR3 reads CASKDKAYEQYF. CDR3 DNA: TGTGCCAGTAAAGACAAGGCCTACGAGCAGTACTTC. The whole variable domain, remainder taken from reference TRBV19 and TRBJ2-7, is DGGITQSPKYLFRKEGQNVTLSCEQNLNHDAMYWYRQDPGQGLRLIYYSQIVNDFQKGDIAEGYSVSREKKESFPLTVTSAQKNPTAFYLCASKDKAYEQYFGPGTRLTVT.